This TCR beta chain came from a study of chemoradiotherapy in HPV16-positive cancers. The germline gives CDR1 MGHDK, CDR2 SYGVNS. The CDR3 is 15 amino acids. V was pared by 3 bases and J by 1 base, with 13 bases between. Libraries were prepared by immunoSEQ multiplex PCR; TCRdb keeps only in-frame clonotypes and omits some of them. The sample yields 45,000 to 60,000 clones, about 92% seen once. Sequenced here: blood, sampled from a patient who underwent chemoradiotherapy. The chain employs TRBV25-1 and TRBJ2-7, with a possible D match to TRBD1 (6 bases). The sequence derives from a human donor with HPV-associated anogenital cancer. The CDR3 reads CASSETTGLSYEQYF. CDR3 in DNA: TGTGCCAGCAGTGAGACTACAGGGCTTTCCTACGAGCAGTACTTC.